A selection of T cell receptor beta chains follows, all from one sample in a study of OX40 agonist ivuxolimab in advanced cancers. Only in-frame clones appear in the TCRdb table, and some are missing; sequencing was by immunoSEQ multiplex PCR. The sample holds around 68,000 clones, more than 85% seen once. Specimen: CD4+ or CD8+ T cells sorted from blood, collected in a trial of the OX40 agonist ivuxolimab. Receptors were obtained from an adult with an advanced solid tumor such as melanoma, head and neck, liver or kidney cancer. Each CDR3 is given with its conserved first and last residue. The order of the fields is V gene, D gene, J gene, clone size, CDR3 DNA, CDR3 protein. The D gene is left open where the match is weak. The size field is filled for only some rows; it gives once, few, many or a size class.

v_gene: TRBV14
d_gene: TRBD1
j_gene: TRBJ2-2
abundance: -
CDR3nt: TGTGCCAGCAGCCAAGCCTACGGGATTGCAACTGGGACAGCGAACACCGGGGAGCTGTTTTTT
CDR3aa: CASSQAYGIATGTANTGELFF

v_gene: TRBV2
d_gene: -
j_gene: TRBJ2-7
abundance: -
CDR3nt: TGTGCCAGCAGTGAACCACAAACCTACGAGCAGTACTTC
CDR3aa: CASSEPQTYEQYF

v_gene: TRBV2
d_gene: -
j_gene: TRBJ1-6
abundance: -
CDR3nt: TGTGCCAGCAGTCCGGACAGACCCTATAATTCACCCCTCCACTTT
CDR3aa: CASSPDRPYNSPLHF

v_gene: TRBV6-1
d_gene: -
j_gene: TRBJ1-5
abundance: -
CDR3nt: TGTGCCAGCAGTGAAGCGAGGGATCAGCCCCAGCATTTT
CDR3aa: CASSEARDQPQHF

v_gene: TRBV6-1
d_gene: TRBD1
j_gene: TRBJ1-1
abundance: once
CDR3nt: TGTGCCAGCATGACAGGGGGCATGAAAACTGAAGCTTTCTTT
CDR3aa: CASMTGGMKTEAFF

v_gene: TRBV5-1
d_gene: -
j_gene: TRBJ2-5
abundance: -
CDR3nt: TGCGCCAGCAGCTCAGGGACCGCCAGCAAAGAGACCCAGTACTTC
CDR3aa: CASSSGTASKETQYF

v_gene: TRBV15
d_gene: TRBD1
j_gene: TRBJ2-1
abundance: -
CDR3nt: TGTGCCACCAGCAGACTCGCGACAGGGGCCTACAATGAGCAGTTCTTC
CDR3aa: CATSRLATGAYNEQFF

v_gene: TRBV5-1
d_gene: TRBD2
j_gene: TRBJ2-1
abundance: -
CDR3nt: TGCGCCAGCAGCTCCACCAGCGGGGTCTACAATGAGCAGTTCTTC
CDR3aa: CASSSTSGVYNEQFF

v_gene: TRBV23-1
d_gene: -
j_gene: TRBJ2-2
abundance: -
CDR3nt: TGCGCCAGCAGTCAAAGGCGGGGGCGTGGCACCGGGGAGCTGTTTTTT
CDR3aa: CASSQRRGRGTGELFF

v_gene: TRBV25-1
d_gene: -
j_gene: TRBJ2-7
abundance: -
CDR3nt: TGTGCCAGCAGTGAATTGGGCGCATCCGCGGTCGAGCAGTACTTC
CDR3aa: CASSELGASAVEQYF

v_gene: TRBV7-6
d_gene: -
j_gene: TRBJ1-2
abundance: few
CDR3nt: TGTGCCAGCAGCCACGTTGCCGGTGGAGGCTACACCTTC
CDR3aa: CASSHVAGGGYTF

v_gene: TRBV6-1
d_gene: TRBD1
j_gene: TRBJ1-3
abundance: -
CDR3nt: TGTGCCAGCAGTCTAACCGGGACAGCAGGAAACACCATATATTTT
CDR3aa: CASSLTGTAGNTIYF

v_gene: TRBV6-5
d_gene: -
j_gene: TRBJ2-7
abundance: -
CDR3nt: TGTGCCAGCACCTCAGGGCACTCCTACGAGCAGTACTTC
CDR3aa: CASTSGHSYEQYF

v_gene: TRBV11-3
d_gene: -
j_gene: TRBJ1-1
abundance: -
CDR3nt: TGTGCCAGCAGCACAGGGCCGAACACTGAAGCTTTCTTT
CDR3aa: CASSTGPNTEAFF

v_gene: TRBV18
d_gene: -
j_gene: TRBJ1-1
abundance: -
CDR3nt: TGTGCCAGCTCACCACCTGGGGGGCGGAACACTGAAGCTTTCTTT
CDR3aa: CASSPPGGRNTEAFF

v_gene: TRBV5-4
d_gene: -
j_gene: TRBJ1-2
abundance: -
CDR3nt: TGTGCCAGCAGCCCCGGAGGGCTGAACTATGGCTACACCTTC
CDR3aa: CASSPGGLNYGYTF

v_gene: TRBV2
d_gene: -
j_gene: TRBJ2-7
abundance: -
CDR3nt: TGTGCCAGCAGGGACTCCTACGAGCAGTACTTC
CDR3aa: CASRDSYEQYF

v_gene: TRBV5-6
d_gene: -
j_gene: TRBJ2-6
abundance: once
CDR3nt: TGTGCCAGCAGAGGGGGGGCCAACGTCCTGACTTTC
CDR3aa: CASRGGANVLTF

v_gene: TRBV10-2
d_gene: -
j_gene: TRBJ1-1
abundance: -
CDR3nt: TGCGCCAGCAGTCGGAACACTGAAGCTTTCTTT
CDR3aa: CASSRNTEAFF

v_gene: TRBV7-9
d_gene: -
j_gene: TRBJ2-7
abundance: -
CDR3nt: TGTGCCAGCAGCTTCCTAGGAAGTGCGGAGCAGTACTTC
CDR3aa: CASSFLGSAEQYF

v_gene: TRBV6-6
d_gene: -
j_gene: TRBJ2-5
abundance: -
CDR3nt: TGTGCCAGCAGCCCGAGGTTAAGTCAAGAGACCCAGTACTTC
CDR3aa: CASSPRLSQETQYF

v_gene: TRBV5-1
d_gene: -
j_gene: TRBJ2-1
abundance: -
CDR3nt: TGCGCCAGCAGCTTGAGTCTGGGGGGTTCCTACAATGAGCAGTTCTTC
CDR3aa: CASSLSLGGSYNEQFF

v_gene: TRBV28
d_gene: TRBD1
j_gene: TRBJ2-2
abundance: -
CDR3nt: TGTGCCAGCGGGACAGGGGGATTTTTGGCCGGGGAGCTGTTTTTT
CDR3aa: CASGTGGFLAGELFF

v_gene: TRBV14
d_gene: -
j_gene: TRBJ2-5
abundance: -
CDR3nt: TGTGCCAGCAGCTACTCGACTGGGGAAGAGACCCAGTACTTC
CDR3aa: CASSYSTGEETQYF

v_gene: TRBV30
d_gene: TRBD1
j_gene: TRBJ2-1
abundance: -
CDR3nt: TGTGCCTGGGACAGGGGGAATGAGCAGTTCTTC
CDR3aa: CAWDRGNEQFF

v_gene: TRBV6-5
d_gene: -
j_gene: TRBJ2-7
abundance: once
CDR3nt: TGTGCCAGCAATGCAGGGAGCTCCTACGAGCAGTACTTC
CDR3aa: CASNAGSSYEQYF

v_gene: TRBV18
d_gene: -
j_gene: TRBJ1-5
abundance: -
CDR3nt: TGTGCCAGCTCACCCCCAGGGAGCAATCAGCCCCAGCATTTT
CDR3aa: CASSPPGSNQPQHF

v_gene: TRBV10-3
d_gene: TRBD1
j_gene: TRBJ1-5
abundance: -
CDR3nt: TGTGCCATCAGTGACCGCTGGACAGGGGATCAGCCCCAGCATTTT
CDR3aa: CAISDRWTGDQPQHF